Each of the 25 T cell receptor beta chains below was sequenced from the same sample in a study of T cell responses to AZD1222 COVID-19 vaccine. Sequenced by immunoSEQ multiplex PCR; TCRdb stores in-frame clones only, minus some. This table holds 100,000 to 150,000 clones, around 89% found once. This specimen was peripheral blood, taken on day 0 of MenACWY control vaccination. These receptors all stem from an adult in good health.

The rearrangement links TRBV28 to TRBJ2-3; D is possibly TRBD2 (5 bases). From germline, CDR1 is MDHEN and CDR2 SYDVKM. This CDR3 contains 15 residues. V was shortened by 5 bases and J by 4 bases, with 16 bases between the two germline ends. Written as DNA, the CDR3 is TGTGCCAGCAGTAAGACGGGAAGCCTTGCAGATACGCAGTATTTT. Its translation is CASSKTGSLADTQYF. Full variable domain (outside the CDR3, taken from reference TRBV28 and TRBJ2-3): DVKVTQSSRYLVKRTGEKVFLECVQDMDHENMFWYRQDPGLGLRLIYFSYDVKMKEKGDIPEGYSVSREKKERFSLILESASTNQTSMYLCASSKTGSLADTQYFGPGTRLTVL.

This rearrangement joins TRBV19 to TRBJ1-5; possible D gene TRBD1, 6 bases. This CDR3 has 14 amino acids. CDR1 is LNHDA and CDR2 is SQIVND in the germline V gene (reference sequence). V was trimmed by 3 bases and J by 9 bases, leaving 15 bases between them. The CDR3 loop reads CASSMGANSRPQHF. The DNA for the CDR3 is TGTGCCAGTAGTATGGGGGCCAACTCACGGCCCCAGCATTTT.

This chain's CDR3 is CASSYSGSGNQPQHF. CDR3 DNA sequence: TGTGCCAGCAGTTACTCAGGTTCCGGCAATCAGCCCCAGCATTTT. The chain is built from TRBV6-5 and TRBJ1-5; D uncertain. CDR1 and CDR2 (germline): MNHEY, SVGAGI. V gave up 0 bases and J gave up 2 bases, with 8 bases separating them. CDR3 length: 15 amino acids.

This clone appeared once. This chain's CDR3 is CAWATGLNEKLFF. The CDR3 DNA is TGTGCCTGGGCGACAGGGCTAAATGAAAAACTGTTTTTT. The chain links TRBV30 to TRBJ1-4; 7 bases are shared with TRBD1. Germline V lookup: CDR1 GTSNPN, CDR2 SVGIG (reference sequence). The CDR3 runs to 13 residues. The ends lost 5 bases at V and 5 bases at J; junction bases unmatched: 5.

The chain employs TRBV11-3 and TRBJ1-1, with D perhaps matching TRBD1 (5 bases). Trimming cost V 5 bases and J 10 bases, with 20 bases left between them. Germline CDR1 and CDR2: SGHNT and YENEEA. The CDR3 is 14 amino acids. The CDR3 DNA reads TGTGCCAGCAGCCCCCGGAGGGGATCTTACGCAGCTTTCTTT. Translation gives CASSPRRGSYAAFF.

J is TRBJ2-2 and V is TRBV5-6; 11 nucleotides agree with TRBD2. The CDR3 is 16 amino acids. Trimming at V came to 0 bases and at J to 5 bases, leaving 3 bases not matched to a gene. The V gene's germline CDR1 is SGHDT and CDR2 YYEEEE. CDR3 sequence (DNA): TGTGCCAGCAGCTTGGTGGTAGCGGGAGGGACCGGGGAGCTGTTTTTT. The encoded protein is CASSLVVAGGTGELFF.

The chain links TRBV10-3 to TRBJ2-5, with 8 bases that match TRBD2. CDR1 and CDR2 from the germline V gene are ENHRY and SYGVKD. CDR3 size: 15 residues. V was pared by 3 bases and J by 1 base, with 4 bases of the junction left unmatched. Here the CDR3 DNA reads TGTGCCATCAGTGATCTAGCGGGCAGCCAAGAGACCCAGTACTTC. Amino acid sequence: CAISDLAGSQETQYF.

This clone appeared once. The chain couples TRBV7-3 to TRBJ2-1; the match to TRBD2 covers 7 bases. Germline CDR1 SGHTA, CDR2 FQGTGA. The CDR3 loop spans 15 amino acids. V gave up 5 bases and J gave up 7 bases; unmatched junction bases: 11. The CDR3 reads CASSPLAVVGNEQFF. The DNA for the CDR3 is TGTGCCAGCAGCCCCCTAGCGGTGGTGGGGAATGAGCAGTTCTTC.

The chain links TRBV11-3 to TRBJ1-3; 10 bases map to TRBD1. The CDR3 runs to 17 residues. The trim removed 1 base at V and 3 bases at J, leaving 6 bases unmatched. The germline V gene has CDR1 SGHNT and CDR2 YENEEA. CDR3 DNA sequence: TGTGCCAGCAGCTTAGGACAGGGGGCGTCGTATGGAAACACCATATATTTT. This sequence encodes CASSLGQGASYGNTIYF.

The genes are TRBV30 and TRBJ2-1; the D call may be TRBD1 or TRBD2 (5 bases each). The V gene's germline CDR1 is GTSNPN and CDR2 SVGIG (reference sequence). The CDR3 runs 14 residues. The CDR3 loop reads CAWAGRESYNEQFF. The CDR3 bases are TGTGCTTGGGCAGGCAGGGAGTCCTACAATGAGCAGTTCTTC.

The gene calls are TRBV7-9 and TRBJ2-7; 7 bases match TRBD2. CDR3 size: 15 residues. Germline CDR1 reads SEHNR; CDR2 reads FQNEAQ (reference sequence). The V gene end was trimmed by 4 bases and the J gene end by 6 bases; junction bases not matched to a gene: 12. The CDR3 coding sequence is TGTGCCAGCAGCTCCGGCGGGAGTCTTGGTGGCGAGCAGTACTTC. It specifies CASSSGGSLGGEQYF.

This clone was counted a single time. The V call is TRBV3-1 (or the pseudogene TRBV3-2), the J call TRBJ2-1; TRBD2 might be the D (5 bases). Between the trimmed V and J ends, which lost 4 bases and 2 bases, there was a span of 15 bases. This CDR3 is 16 amino acids long. Per the germline V gene, CDR1 is LGHDT and CDR2 is YNNKEL (reference sequence). The CDR3 sequence: CASSLLSGGTYNEQFF. The CDR3 DNA is TGTGCCAGCAGCCTACTCAGCGGCGGAACCTACAATGAGCAGTTCTTC.

This rearrangement joins TRBV5-8 to TRBJ2-7; a weak D match, TRBD1 (6 bases). In germline, CDR1 is SGHTS, CDR2 YDEGEE. V was clipped by 3 bases and J by 1 base, with 14 bases between them. This CDR3 has 15 amino acids. CDR3 residues: CASSSRQGYSYEQYF. CDR3 nucleotide sequence: TGTGCCAGCAGCTCCAGGCAGGGGTATTCCTACGAGCAGTACTTC.

The chain uses TRBV12-3 or TRBV12-4 and TRBJ1-2; D remains ambiguous. V was cut by 3 bases and J by 8 bases, with 13 bases left in between. The CDR3 contains 13 residues. The DNA of the CDR3 is TGTGCCAGCAGTTTTAACCGGGGTGGGGGCTACACCTTC. Amino acids: CASSFNRGGGYTF.

This rearrangement joins TRBV5-4 to TRBJ1-1; D is ambiguous. Germline values: CDR1 SGHNT, CDR2 YYREEE (reference sequence). This CDR3 contains 14 residues. Trimming left V 0 bases short and J 5 bases short, with 11 bases between. In nucleotides, the CDR3 is TGTGCCAGCAGCTTGGGGGATGCAGGAACTGAAGCTTTCTTT. This sequence encodes CASSLGDAGTEAFF.

V and J are TRBV6-5 and TRBJ1-6, with D unclear. V was trimmed by 10 bases and J by 0 bases, leaving 13 bases between them. The germline gives CDR1 MNHEY, CDR2 SVGAGI. This CDR3 is 15 amino acids long. The chain's CDR3 is CATLASSSYNSPLHF. Here the CDR3 DNA reads TGTGCCACCCTGGCCAGTAGCTCCTATAATTCACCCCTCCACTTT.

This clone appeared once. CDR3 sequence reads: CASSPGRGSSYNEQFF. As DNA, the CDR3 is TGCGCCAGCAGCCCTGGACGGGGGAGCTCCTACAATGAGCAGTTCTTC. V is TRBV5-1 and J is TRBJ2-1; a weak D match, TRBD2 (6 bases). CDR3 length: 16 amino acids. Deletions cut 4 bases from V and 0 bases from J, with 14 bases between. CDR1 is SGHRS and CDR2 is YFSETQ in the germline V gene.

The chain has TRBV13 and TRBJ2-3; 8 nucleotides line up with TRBD2. This CDR3 has 16 residues. Germline trimming cut 4 bases from V and 4 bases from J; bases unmatched to any gene: 10. CDR1 PRHDT and CDR2 FYEKMQ come from the germline V gene (reference sequence). The CDR3 coding sequence is TGTGCCAGCAGCTCCCCCCGTCGGGGGGGGGCAGATACGCAGTATTTT. As protein: CASSSPRRGGADTQYF.

This chain connects TRBV4-2 to TRBJ1-6; D is ambiguous. The CDR3 totals 18 residues. From germline, CDR1 is LGHNA and CDR2 YNFKEQ. The ends were cut back, 0 bases at V and 0 bases at J, with 12 bases in the middle. The CDR3 DNA reads as TGTGCCAGCAGCCAAGATCCCCCACGGAGCTCCTATAATTCACCCCTCCACTTT. Its translation is CASSQDPPRSSYNSPLHF.

There are a few counts of this clone. The chain combines TRBV19 with TRBJ2-7, with D tentatively TRBD2 (6 bases). Trimming pared 5 bases from V and 4 bases from J, leaving 12 bases between. The CDR3 contains 13 residues. Germline V gene data show CDR1 as LNHDA and CDR2 as SQIVND (reference sequence). The CDR3 spells CASSLRAGYEQYF. CDR3 bases: TGTGCCAGTAGTCTCCGGGCGGGGTACGAGCAGTACTTC.

The V call is TRBV2, the J call TRBJ2-7; no clear D. The V gene lost 6 bases and the J gene lost 2 bases, with 8 bases spanning the gap. The germline V gene has CDR1 SNHLY and CDR2 FYNNEI. CDR3 size: 12 residues. The CDR3 loop reads CASSLQAYEQYF. The CDR3 DNA reads TGTGCCAGCAGCCTACAAGCCTACGAGCAGTACTTC.

V gene TRBV3-1 (or the pseudogene TRBV3-2) combines with J gene TRBJ2-1; TRBD2 matches 11 bases. Trimming removed 4 bases from V and 9 bases from J; junction bases left unmatched: 2. The CDR3 is 13 amino acids. Germline V gene lookup returns CDR1 LGHDT and CDR2 YNNKEL (reference sequence). The chain's CDR3 is CASSRGTSGEQFF. CDR3 sequence (DNA): TGTGCCAGCAGCCGCGGGACTAGCGGTGAGCAGTTCTTC.

In its sample, this clone was seen once. This chain uses TRBV4-1 with TRBJ2-5; 11 bases match TRBD2. The germline V gene encodes CDR1 MGHRA and CDR2 YSYEKL. V dropped 6 bases and J dropped 2; count of bases not matched to a gene: 5. The CDR3 has 15 amino acids. CDR3 amino acids: CASRPGTSGQETQYF. CDR3 nucleotide sequence: TGCGCCAGCAGGCCAGGGACTAGCGGACAAGAGACCCAGTACTTC.

The J gene is TRBJ1-1, the V gene TRBV12-3 or TRBV12-4, with D hard to call. CDR3 size: 13 residues. Trimming took 7 bases from V and 8 from J, leaving 17 bases between them. The CDR3 region has the DNA TGTGCCAGCACTCCCGGGTGGTGGGAAGAAGCTTTCTTT. Its protein product is CASTPGWWEEAFF.

The chain employs TRBV18 and TRBJ1-6, with 7 bases fitting TRBD1. The junction had 5 bases not matched to a gene; V was cut back by 1 base and J by 8 bases. This CDR3 has 15 amino acids. The germline gives CDR1 KGHSH, CDR2 LQKENI. The CDR3 DNA reads TGTGCCAGCTCACCACGGGGGACAGCGGATTCACCCCTCCACTTT. Translation: CASSPRGTADSPLHF.